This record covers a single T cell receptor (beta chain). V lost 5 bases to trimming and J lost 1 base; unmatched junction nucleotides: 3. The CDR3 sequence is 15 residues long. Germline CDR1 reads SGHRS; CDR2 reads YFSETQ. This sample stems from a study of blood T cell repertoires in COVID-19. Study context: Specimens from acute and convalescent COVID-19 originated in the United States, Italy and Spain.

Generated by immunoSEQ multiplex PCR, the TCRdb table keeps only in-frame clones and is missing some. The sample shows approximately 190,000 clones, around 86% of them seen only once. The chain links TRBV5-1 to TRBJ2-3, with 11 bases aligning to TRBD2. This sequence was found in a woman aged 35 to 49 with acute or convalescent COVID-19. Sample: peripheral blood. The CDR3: CASRGLAGRTDTQYF. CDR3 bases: TGCGCCAGCAGAGGACTAGCGGGCCGCACAGATACGCAGTATTTT.